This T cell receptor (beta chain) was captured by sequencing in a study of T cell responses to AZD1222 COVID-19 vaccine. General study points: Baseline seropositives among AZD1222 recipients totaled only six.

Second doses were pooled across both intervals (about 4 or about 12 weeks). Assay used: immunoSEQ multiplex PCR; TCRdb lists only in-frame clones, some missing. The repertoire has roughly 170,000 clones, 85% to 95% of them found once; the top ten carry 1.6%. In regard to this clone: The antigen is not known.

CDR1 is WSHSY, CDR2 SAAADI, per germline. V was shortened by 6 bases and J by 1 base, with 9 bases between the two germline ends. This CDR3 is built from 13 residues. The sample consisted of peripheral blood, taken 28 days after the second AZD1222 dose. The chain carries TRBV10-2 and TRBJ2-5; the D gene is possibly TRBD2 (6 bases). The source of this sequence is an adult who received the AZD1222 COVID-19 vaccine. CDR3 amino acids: CASRTGSQETQYF. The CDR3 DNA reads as TGCGCCAGCAGAACCGGGAGCCAAGAGACCCAGTACTTC.